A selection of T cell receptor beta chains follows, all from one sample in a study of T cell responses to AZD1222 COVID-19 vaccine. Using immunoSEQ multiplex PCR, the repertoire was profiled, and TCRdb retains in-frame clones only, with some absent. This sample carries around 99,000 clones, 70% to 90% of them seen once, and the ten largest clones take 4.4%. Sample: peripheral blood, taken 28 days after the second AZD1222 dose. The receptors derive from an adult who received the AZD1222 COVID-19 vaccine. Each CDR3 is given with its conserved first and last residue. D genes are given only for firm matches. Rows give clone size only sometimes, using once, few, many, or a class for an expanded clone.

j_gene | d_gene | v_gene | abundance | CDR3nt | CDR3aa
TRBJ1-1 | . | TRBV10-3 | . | TGTGCCATCATAGCAGGGGAGGACACTGAAGCTTTCTTT | CAIIAGEDTEAFF
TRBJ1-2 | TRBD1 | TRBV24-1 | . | TGTGCCACCTCGGGACAGTTATATGGCTACACCTTC | CATSGQLYGYTF
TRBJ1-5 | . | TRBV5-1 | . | TGCGCCAGCAGCTTGTCAGGGAATAAGAATCAGCCCCAGCATTTT | CASSLSGNKNQPQHF
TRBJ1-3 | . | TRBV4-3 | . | TGCGCCAGCAGCCAAGCAGGGGCGAACGCTGGAAACACCATATATTTT | CASSQAGANAGNTIYF
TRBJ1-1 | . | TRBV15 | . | TGTGCCACCAGCGGAACAGAGACAAACACTGAAGCTTTCTTT | CATSGTETNTEAFF
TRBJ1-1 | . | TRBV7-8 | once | TGTGCCAGCAGCTTCAGTCGTGGGAACACTGAAGCTTTCTTT | CASSFSRGNTEAFF
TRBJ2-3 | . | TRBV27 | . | TGTGCCAGCAGTTTATATAACACAGATACGCAGTATTTT | CASSLYNTDTQYF
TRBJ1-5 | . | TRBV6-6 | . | TGTGCCAGCTTTGGGTGGAGCAATCAGCCCCAGCATTTT | CASFGWSNQPQHF
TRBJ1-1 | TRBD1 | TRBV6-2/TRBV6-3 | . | TGTGCCAGCAGCCCGACAGGGGACATGAACACTGAAGCTTTCTTT | CASSPTGDMNTEAFF
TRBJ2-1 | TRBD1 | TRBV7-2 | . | TGTGCCAGCAGCTTAGACAGGGGGCTTTACAATGAGCAGTTCTTC | CASSLDRGLYNEQFF
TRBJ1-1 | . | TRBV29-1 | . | TGCAGCGTCGAACAGAACCTCGGCACTGAAGCTTTCTTT | CSVEQNLGTEAFF
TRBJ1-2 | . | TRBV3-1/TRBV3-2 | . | TGTGCCAGCAGCCAAGGGTTAGGGGGCTATGGCTACACCTTC | CASSQGLGGYGYTF
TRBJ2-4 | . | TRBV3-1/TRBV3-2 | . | TGTGCCAGCAGCCAAGGGGTAGACAGGAGCATTCAGTACTTC | CASSQGVDRSIQYF
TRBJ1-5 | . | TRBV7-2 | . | TGTGCCAGCAGCTTCCAGGGCGGAGGCAATCAGCCCCAGCATTTT | CASSFQGGGNQPQHF
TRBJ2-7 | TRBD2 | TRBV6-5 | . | TGTGCCAGCAGACCTGCGGGAGTGCGGGATGAGCAGTACTTC | CASRPAGVRDEQYF
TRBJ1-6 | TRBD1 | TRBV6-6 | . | TGTGCCAGCAGTTACATGGGACAGGGTGATTCACCCCTCCACTTT | CASSYMGQGDSPLHF
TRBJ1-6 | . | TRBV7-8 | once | TGTGCCAGCAGCTTAGAAATTTCCCGCTCACCCCTCCACTTT | CASSLEISRSPLHF
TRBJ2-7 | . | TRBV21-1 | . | TGTGCCAGCAGCAAAAATAACAGGGGGGCTATCTACGAGCAGTACTTC | CASSKNNRGAIYEQYF
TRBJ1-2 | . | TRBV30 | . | TGTGCCTGGAGTCCGGGGTGGCCCGGCTACACCTTC | CAWSPGWPGYTF
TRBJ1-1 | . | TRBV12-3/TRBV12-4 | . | TGTGCCAGCGCCCTGCATGGGGTCGCTGAAGCTTTCTTT | CASALHGVAEAFF
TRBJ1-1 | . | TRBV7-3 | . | TGTGCCAGCAGCTTAATGTACGGAAACACTGAAGCTTTCTTT | CASSLMYGNTEAFF
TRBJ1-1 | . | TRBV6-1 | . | TGTGCCAGCAGTGAAGTCATGAACACTGAAGCTTTCTTT | CASSEVMNTEAFF
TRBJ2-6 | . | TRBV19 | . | TGTGCCAGTAGTACAGTAATTGTAGGGTCTGGGGCCAACGTCCTGACTTTC | CASSTVIVGSGANVLTF
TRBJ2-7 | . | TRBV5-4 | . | TGTGCCAGCAGCTTCGGGTATTCCTACGAGCAGTACTTC | CASSFGYSYEQYF
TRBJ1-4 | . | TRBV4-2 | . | TGTGCCAGCAGCCAAAGGCTTGGGGTCAATGAAAAACTGTTTTTT | CASSQRLGVNEKLFF
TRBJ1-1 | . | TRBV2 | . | TGTGCCAGCAGTGAAACCGCCGGGGGGCCGACTGAAGCTTTCTTT | CASSETAGGPTEAFF
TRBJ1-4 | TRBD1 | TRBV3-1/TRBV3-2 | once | TGTGCCAGCAGCCAAGGCCCGGCAGGGGGAAAACTGTTTTTT | CASSQGPAGGKLFF
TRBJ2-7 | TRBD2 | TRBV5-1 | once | TGCGCCAGCAGCTTTAGGAGCGGGGTATACGAGCAGTACTTC | CASSFRSGVYEQYF
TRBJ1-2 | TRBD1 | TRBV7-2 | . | TGTGCCAGCAGCGCCCGGGACAGACAATCTGGCTACACCTTC | CASSARDRQSGYTF
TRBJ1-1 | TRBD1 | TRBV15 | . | TGTGCCACCGGAAAAAGGACAGGGGCTCGGGCTTTCTTT | CATGKRTGARAFF
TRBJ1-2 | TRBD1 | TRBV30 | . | TGTGCCTGGAGTCGCGTGACAGGGGATGGCTACACCTTC | CAWSRVTGDGYTF
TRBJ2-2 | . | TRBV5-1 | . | TGCGCCAGCAGCTTGGAGGTCGGGGAGCTGTTTTTT | CASSLEVGELFF
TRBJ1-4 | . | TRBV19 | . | TGTGCCAGTATGAGGACGGTCGGGGAAAAACTGTTTTTT | CASMRTVGEKLFF
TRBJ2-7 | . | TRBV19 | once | TGTGCCAGTAGTATGGTAGGGGCCTCCTACGAGCAGTACTTC | CASSMVGASYEQYF
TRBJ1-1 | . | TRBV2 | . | TGTGCCAGCAGCTTAGACAGGCTAAGCACTGAAGCTTTCTTT | CASSLDRLSTEAFF
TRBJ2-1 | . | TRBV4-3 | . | TGCGCCAGCAGCCAAGGAGGGAACCAGCGGGCCTACAATGAGCAGTTCTTC | CASSQGGNQRAYNEQFF
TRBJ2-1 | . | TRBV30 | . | TGTGCCTGGAGTTCCCAGTTCAATGAGCAGTTCTTC | CAWSSQFNEQFF
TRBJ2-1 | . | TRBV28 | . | TGTGCTTCAGCGGCTAGCGTCACCCCAGGGGCTATGGGCACGTTCTTC | CASAASVTPGAMGTFF
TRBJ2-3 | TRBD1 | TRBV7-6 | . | TGTGCCAGCAGTACTCGCCGGCTGGGGACAGGGGTTTCATCAGATACGCAGTATTTT | CASSTRRLGTGVSSDTQYF
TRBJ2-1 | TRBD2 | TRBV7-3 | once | TGTGCCAGCAGCTATAGCGGGGGGGCCGCGGTAAATGAGCAGTTCTTC | CASSYSGGAAVNEQFF
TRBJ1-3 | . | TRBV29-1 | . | TGCAGCGTTGAATTACAGACTGGAAACACCATATATTTT | CSVELQTGNTIYF
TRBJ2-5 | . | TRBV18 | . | TGTGCCAGCTCACCACCTTCTATGGGGGAGACCCAGTACTTC | CASSPPSMGETQYF
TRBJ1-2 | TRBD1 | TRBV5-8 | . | TGTGCCAGCAGCGGGTGGACAGGGGGCGCTGATGGCTACACCTTC | CASSGWTGGADGYTF